These 25 T cell receptor beta chains were sequenced from one sample in a study of OX40 agonist ivuxolimab in advanced cancers. Profiled with immunoSEQ multiplex PCR; TCRdb holds only in-frame clones, not every one. Of just over 60,000 clones listed, more than 90% are singletons. The material sequenced was CD4+ or CD8+ T cells sorted from blood, taken in a trial of the OX40 agonist ivuxolimab. These receptors came from an adult with an advanced solid tumor such as melanoma, head and neck, liver or kidney cancer.

The rearrangement joins TRBV14 to TRBJ1-5; the match to TRBD1 covers 8 bases. This CDR3 contains 17 residues. Germline CDR1 reads SGHDN; CDR2 reads FVKESK. Trimming removed 0 bases from V and 5 bases from J; junction bases left unmatched: 9. CDR3 coding DNA: TGTGCCAGCAGCCAAGATAAAGGTACAGGGGGGCATCAGCCCCAGCATTTT. Encoded protein: CASSQDKGTGGHQPQHF. The whole variable domain, filled in from reference TRBV14 and TRBJ1-5, reads EAGVTQFPSHSVIEKGQTVTLRCDPISGHDNLYWYRRVMGKEIKFLLHFVKESKQDESGMPNNRFLAERTGGTYSTLKVQPAELEDSGVYFCASSQDKGTGGHQPQHFGDGTRLSIL.

This chain joins TRBV6-6 and TRBJ2-2; perhaps TRBD1 as D (6 bases). CDR3 length: 15 amino acids. V was shortened by 4 bases and J by 0 bases, with 9 bases between the two germline ends. Per the germline V gene, CDR1 is MNHNY and CDR2 is SVGAGI (reference sequence). The chain's CDR3 is CASSWDIANTGELFF. In DNA form, the CDR3 reads TGTGCCAGCAGTTGGGACATCGCGAACACCGGGGAGCTGTTTTTT.

The chain recombines TRBV11-2 with TRBJ2-3, with 14 nucleotides matching TRBD2. With 3 bases clipped from V and 4 bases from J, the junction kept 6 bases outside the gene matches. The CDR3 loop spans 17 amino acids. Germline loops: CDR1 SGHAT, CDR2 FQNNGV. The CDR3 sequence is CASSFGTSGRFPDTQYF. The CDR3 DNA sequence: TGTGCCAGCAGCTTTGGGACTAGCGGGAGATTCCCAGATACGCAGTATTTT.

As to this clone: One junction end disagrees with the germline gene, perhaps due to a read error. The chain recombines TRBV6-6 with TRBJ1-1; D not certain. Per germline, CDR1 MNHNY and CDR2 SVGAGI (reference sequence). This CDR3 has 16 amino acids. DNA of the CDR3: TGTGCCAGCAGTTACTCGAGTGGCAGGTCAGCGACTGAGGCTTTCTTT. As protein: CASSYSSGRSATEAFF.

The chain uses TRBV5-1 and TRBJ2-5; D is possibly TRBD1 (6 bases). The germline V gene encodes CDR1 SGHRS and CDR2 YFSETQ. V gave up 5 bases and J gave up 0 bases, with 11 bases separating them. CDR3 length: 14 residues. The CDR3 DNA sequence: TGCGCCAGCAGTCTAGGGGGTTACCAAGAGACCCAGTACTTC. This sequence encodes CASSLGGYQETQYF.

This chain joins TRBV7-9 and TRBJ2-1, with TRBD2 identical over 7 bases. Trimming took 5 bases from V and 3 from J; bases not matched to a gene: 7. Germline V gene lookup returns CDR1 SEHNR and CDR2 FQNEAQ (reference sequence). The CDR3 covers 15 residues. This chain's CDR3 is CASSRASGDYNEQFF. CDR3 bases: TGTGCCAGCAGCCGAGCTAGCGGAGACTACAATGAGCAGTTCTTC.

This chain links TRBV19 with TRBJ2-3; 7 bases align to TRBD1. The germline V gene encodes CDR1 LNHDA and CDR2 SQIVND (reference sequence). With 4 bases clipped from V and 3 bases from J, the junction kept 1 base outside the gene matches. The CDR3 is 13 amino acids. The chain's CDR3 is CASSRQGTDTQYF. CDR3 DNA: TGTGCCAGTAGTAGACAGGGTACAGATACGCAGTATTTT.

As for this clone: This CDR3 is missing its conserved last phenylalanine or tryptophan, likely due to a read error. The J gene is TRBJ2-3, the V gene TRBV11-2; 9 bases match TRBD2. CDR1 is SGHAT, CDR2 FQNNGV, per germline. This CDR3 comprises 16 residues. Trimming cost V 3 bases and J 3 bases; bases outside gene matches: 7. The CDR3 coding sequence is TGTGCCAGCAGCTTTATTGGCGGGGGGGTGACAGATACGCAGTATCTT. Translation: CASSFIGGGVTDTQYL.

The chain employs TRBV7-6 and TRBJ2-7; D gene unclear. The CDR3 is made up of 14 amino acids. Germline V gene data show CDR1 as SGHVS and CDR2 as FNYEAQ. V was shortened by 5 bases and J by 1 base, with 12 bases between the two germline ends. The CDR3 protein is CASSPQTQSYEQYF. The CDR3 region has the DNA TGTGCCAGCAGCCCGCAGACACAGTCCTACGAGCAGTACTTC.

This chain uses TRBV9 with TRBJ1-5; D is perhaps TRBD1 (6 bases). The CDR3 loop spans 15 amino acids. V was trimmed by 6 bases and J by 1 base, leaving 14 bases between them. Germline CDR1 reads SGDLS; CDR2 reads YYNGEE. CDR3 sequence: CASNPQGGSNQPQHF. The CDR3 DNA reads TGTGCCAGCAATCCACAGGGAGGAAGCAATCAGCCCCAGCATTTT.

The gene calls are TRBV6-1 and TRBJ1-1, with unresolved D. The CDR3 loop spans 11 amino acids. V lost 4 bases to trimming and J lost 6 bases, with 6 bases between them. Germline V CDR1 and CDR2: MNHNS, SASEGT. CDR3: CASSGYAEAFF. CDR3 DNA sequence: TGTGCCAGCAGTGGATACGCTGAAGCTTTCTTT.

CDR3: CASSSRTSGRDTQYF. The CDR3 bases are TGTGCCAGCAGCTCGAGGACTAGCGGGCGGGATACGCAGTATTTT. This rearrangement joins TRBV7-2 to TRBJ2-3; 11 positions agree with TRBD2. The CDR3 contains 15 residues. In germline, CDR1 is SGHTA, CDR2 FQGNSA. The V and J ends lost 4 bases and 6 bases, in that order; junction bases with no gene match: 6. The full variable domain, with the rest looked up from reference TRBV7-2 and TRBJ2-3, is GAGVSQSPSNKVTEKGKDVELRCDPISGHTALYWYRQSLGQGLEFLIYFQGNSAPDKSGLPSDRFSAERTGGSVSTLTIQRTQQEDSAVYLCASSSRTSGRDTQYFGPGTRLTVL.

The J gene is TRBJ2-5, the V gene TRBV13; tentative D call: TRBD1 (5 bases). This CDR3 has 13 residues. The germline V gene has CDR1 PRHDT and CDR2 FYEKMQ (reference sequence). Trimming stripped 4 bases from V and 4 bases from J, with 10 bases between. The DNA of the CDR3 is TGTGCCAGCAGCTCCAGGGTCCGAGAGACCCAGTACTTC. This encodes CASSSRVRETQYF.

The chain joins TRBV7-6 to TRBJ1-3, with a tentative D call TRBD1 (5 bases). The CDR3 is 16 residues long. Trimming stripped 0 bases from V and 4 bases from J, with 13 bases between. Per the germline V gene, CDR1 is SGHVS and CDR2 is FNYEAQ. The CDR3 reads CASSLAGQRAGNTIYF. CDR3 nucleotides: TGTGCCAGCAGCTTAGCCGGACAAAGAGCAGGAAACACCATATATTTT.

The V and J genes are TRBV19 and TRBJ1-4; D perhaps matches TRBD1 (6 bases). V gave up 7 bases and J gave up 5 bases, with 14 bases separating them. Germline CDR1 and CDR2: LNHDA and SQIVND (reference sequence). This CDR3 spans 14 amino acids. The CDR3 loop reads CASKPGHQNEKLFF. The CDR3 DNA reads TGTGCCAGTAAACCGGGACACCAAAATGAAAAACTGTTTTTT.

This clone has just one count. V usage is TRBV5-6 and J usage is TRBJ2-5; D remains ambiguous. Germline V gene data show CDR1 as SGHDT and CDR2 as YYEEEE. The CDR3 contains 14 residues. Between the trimmed V and J ends, which lost 4 bases and 1 base, there was a span of 11 bases. CDR3 amino acids: CASSLPHSQETQYF. In DNA, the CDR3 is TGTGCCAGCAGCCTACCCCATTCCCAAGAGACCCAGTACTTC.

This clone is judged medium-sized. The gene calls are TRBV2 and TRBJ2-7; 10 nucleotides match TRBD1. V gave up 6 bases and J gave up 4 bases; unmatched junction bases: 3. Germline-derived CDR1 and CDR2 are SNHLY and FYNNEI. The CDR3 contains 13 residues. CDR3 residues: CASRRQGAYEQYF. The CDR3 nucleotides are TGTGCCAGCAGAAGACAGGGGGCATACGAGCAGTACTTC.

This sequence joins TRBV4-1 and TRBJ2-7; D is perhaps TRBD1 or TRBD2 (7 bases each). The germline gives CDR1 MGHRA, CDR2 YSYEKL. This CDR3 spans 15 amino acids. Trimming pared 2 bases from V and 3 bases from J, leaving 14 bases between. CDR3 protein: CASSQPQGGGYEQYF. CDR3 coding DNA: TGCGCCAGCAGCCAACCTCAGGGGGGGGGCTACGAGCAGTACTTC.

The chain links TRBV5-4 to TRBJ1-4, with TRBD1 identical over 7 bases. This CDR3 region has 16 residues. CDR1 is SGHNT, CDR2 YYREEE, per germline (reference sequence). V lost 4 bases, J lost 3 bases, and 9 bases stayed unmatched. CDR3 coding DNA: TGTGCCAGCAGCACTCGACAGGGAGGGTCTAATGAAAAACTGTTTTTT. Its translation is CASSTRQGGSNEKLFF.

This clone was seen a single time. The rearrangement links TRBV20-1 to TRBJ1-2, with D unresolved. Germline V gives CDR1 DFQATT, CDR2 SNEGSKA (reference sequence). Trimming took 7 bases from V and 5 from J, leaving 8 bases between them. The CDR3 contains 10 residues. The DNA of the CDR3 is TGCAGTGTTAAAAATTATGGCTACACCTTC. Its protein product is CSVKNYGYTF.

The J gene is TRBJ1-2, the V gene TRBV5-1, with D possibly TRBD1 on 6 matching bases. Trimming cost V 2 bases and J 5 bases, with 10 bases left between them. CDR1 and CDR2 (germline): SGHRS, YFSETQ. CDR3 length: 13 amino acids. DNA of the CDR3: TGCGCCAGCAGCTTAGGGGGGGTGTATGGCTACACCTTC. Translating it yields CASSLGGVYGYTF.

The chain links TRBV13 to TRBJ2-1, with 8 bases matching TRBD2. This CDR3 comprises 14 residues. The V and J ends lost 5 bases and 5 bases, in that order; junction bases with no gene match: 5. The V gene's germline CDR1 is PRHDT and CDR2 FYEKMQ (reference sequence). CDR3 region: CASSEAGVHNEQFF. Here the CDR3 DNA reads TGTGCCAGCAGCGAAGCGGGAGTTCACAATGAGCAGTTCTTC.

The rearrangement joins TRBV30 to TRBJ1-3; D remains ambiguous. This CDR3 is 9 amino acids long. Trimming cost V 7 bases and J 13 bases, with 11 bases left between them. Germline loops: CDR1 GTSNPN, CDR2 SVGIG (reference sequence). The CDR3 region has the DNA TGTGCCTCCCCCGGGAGGATATATTTT. Its translation: CASPGRIYF.

The chain joins TRBV6-5 to TRBJ1-2, with D perhaps TRBD1 (6 bases). The V end lost 7 bases, the J end lost 8 bases, and 20 bases lay between the germline ends. CDR1 and CDR2 from the germline V gene are MNHEY and SVGAGI. The CDR3 consists of 14 residues. CDR3: CASKDSLGGGGYTF. The CDR3 coding sequence is TGTGCCAGCAAAGACTCCTTAGGGGGAGGCGGCTACACCTTC.

The chain employs TRBV6-6 and TRBJ2-7, with 8 bases aligning to TRBD2. This CDR3 has 13 residues. Looked up from germline, CDR1 is MNHNY and CDR2 is SVGAGI (reference sequence). V shed 6 bases and J 3 bases; nucleotides not matched to a gene: 4. The CDR3 spells CASSASGSYEQYF. CDR3 nucleotides: TGTGCCAGCAGCGCGAGCGGGAGCTACGAGCAGTACTTC.